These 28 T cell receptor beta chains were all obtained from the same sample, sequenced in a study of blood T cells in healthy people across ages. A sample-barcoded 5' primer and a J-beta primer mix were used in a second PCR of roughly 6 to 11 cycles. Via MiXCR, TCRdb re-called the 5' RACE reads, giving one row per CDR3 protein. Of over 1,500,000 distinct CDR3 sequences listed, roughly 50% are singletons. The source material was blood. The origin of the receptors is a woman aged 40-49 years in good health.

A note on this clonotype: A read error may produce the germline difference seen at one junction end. CDR3 nucleotide sequence: TGCGCCAGCAGCCAAGGATGGGGACAGGAGAAATTCACAGGTACGCAGTATTTT. As protein: CASSQGWGQEKFTGTQYF. This chain uses TRBV4-3 with TRBJ2-3; 8 positions agree with TRBD1. This CDR3 has 18 amino acids. From germline, CDR1 is LGHNA and CDR2 YSLEER.

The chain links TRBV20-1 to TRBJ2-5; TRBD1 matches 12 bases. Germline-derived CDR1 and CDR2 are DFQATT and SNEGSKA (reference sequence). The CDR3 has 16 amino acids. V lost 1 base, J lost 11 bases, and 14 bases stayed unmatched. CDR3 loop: CSARVTQGQGAHEQYF. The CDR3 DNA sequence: TGCAGTGCTAGAGTAACCCAGGGACAGGGGGCCCATGAGCAGTACTTC.

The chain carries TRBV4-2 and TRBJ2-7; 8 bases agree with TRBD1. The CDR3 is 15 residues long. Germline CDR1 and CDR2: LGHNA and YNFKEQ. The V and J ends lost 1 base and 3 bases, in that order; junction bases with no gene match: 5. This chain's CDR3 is CASSQVLGQVYEQYF. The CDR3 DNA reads TGTGCCAGCAGCCAAGTATTGGGACAGGTCTACGAGCAGTACTTC.

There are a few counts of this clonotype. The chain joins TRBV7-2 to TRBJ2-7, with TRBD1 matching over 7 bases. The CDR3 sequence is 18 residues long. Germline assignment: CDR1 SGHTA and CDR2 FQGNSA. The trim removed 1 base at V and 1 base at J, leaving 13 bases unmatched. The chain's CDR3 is CASSLVGVDRLLSYEQYF. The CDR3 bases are TGTGCCAGCAGCTTAGTGGGGGTGGACAGGTTGCTTTCCTACGAGCAGTACTTC.

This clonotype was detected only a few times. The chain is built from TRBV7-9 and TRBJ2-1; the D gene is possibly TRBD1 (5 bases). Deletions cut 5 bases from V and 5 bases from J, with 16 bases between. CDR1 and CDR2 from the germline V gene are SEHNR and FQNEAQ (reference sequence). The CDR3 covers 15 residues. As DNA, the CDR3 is TGTGCCAGCAGCCACCCGCCTCCCAGGGACAATGAGCAGTTCTTC. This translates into CASSHPPPRDNEQFF.

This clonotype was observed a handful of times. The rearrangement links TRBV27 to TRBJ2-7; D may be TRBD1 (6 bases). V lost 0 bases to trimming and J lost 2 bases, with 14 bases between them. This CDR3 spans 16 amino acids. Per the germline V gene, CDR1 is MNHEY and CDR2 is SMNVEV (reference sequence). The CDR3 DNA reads TGTGCCAGCAGTTTATCCCGTGGGCAGGGGACCTACGAGCAGTACTTC. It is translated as CASSLSRGQGTYEQYF.

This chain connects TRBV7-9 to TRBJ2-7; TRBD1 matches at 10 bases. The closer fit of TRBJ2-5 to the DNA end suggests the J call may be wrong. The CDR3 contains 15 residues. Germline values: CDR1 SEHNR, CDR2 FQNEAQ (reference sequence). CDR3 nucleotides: TGTGCCAGCAGCCTCCAGACAGGGGGCTCAGAGACCCAGTACTTC. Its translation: CASSLQTGGSETQYF.

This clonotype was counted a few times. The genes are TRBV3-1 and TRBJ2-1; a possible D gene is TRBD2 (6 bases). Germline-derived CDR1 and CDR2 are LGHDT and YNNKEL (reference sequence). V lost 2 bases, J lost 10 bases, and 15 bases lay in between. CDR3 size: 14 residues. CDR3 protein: CASSQRQRGMEQFF. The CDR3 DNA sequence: TGTGCCAGCAGCCAACGTCAACGGGGGATGGAGCAGTTCTTC.

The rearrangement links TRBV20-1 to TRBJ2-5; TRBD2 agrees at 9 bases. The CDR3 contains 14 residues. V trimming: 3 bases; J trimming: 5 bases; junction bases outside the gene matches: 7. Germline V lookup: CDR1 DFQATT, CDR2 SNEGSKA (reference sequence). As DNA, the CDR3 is TGCAGTGCTAGTTCGCGGGGGGGCCGGGAGACCCAGTACTTC. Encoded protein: CSASSRGGRETQYF.

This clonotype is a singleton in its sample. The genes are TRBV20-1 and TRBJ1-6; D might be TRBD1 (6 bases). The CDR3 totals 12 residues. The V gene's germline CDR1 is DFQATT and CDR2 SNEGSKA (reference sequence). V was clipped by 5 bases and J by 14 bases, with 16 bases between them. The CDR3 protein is CSASGAESALHF. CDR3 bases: TGCAGTGCTTCAGGGGCAGAGTCGGCCCTCCACTTT.

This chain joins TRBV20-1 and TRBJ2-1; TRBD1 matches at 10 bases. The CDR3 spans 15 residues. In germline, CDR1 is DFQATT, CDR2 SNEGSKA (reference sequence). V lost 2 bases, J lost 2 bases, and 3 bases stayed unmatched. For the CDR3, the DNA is TGCAGTGCTAGATCAGGACAGGGGGCCTACAATGAGCAGTTCTTC. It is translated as CSARSGQGAYNEQFF.

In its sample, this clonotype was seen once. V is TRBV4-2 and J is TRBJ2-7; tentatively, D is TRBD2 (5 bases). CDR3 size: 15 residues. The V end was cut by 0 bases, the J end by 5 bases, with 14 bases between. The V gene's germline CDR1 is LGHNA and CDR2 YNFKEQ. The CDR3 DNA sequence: TGTGCCAGCAGCCAAGAAGGTCGAGCGGCGAACGAGCAGTACTTC. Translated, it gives CASSQEGRAANEQYF.

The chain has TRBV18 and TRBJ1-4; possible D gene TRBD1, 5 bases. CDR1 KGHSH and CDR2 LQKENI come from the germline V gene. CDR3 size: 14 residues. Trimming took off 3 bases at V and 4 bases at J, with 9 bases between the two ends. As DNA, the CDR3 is TGTGCCAGCTCACCCAGGGCGATTAATGAAAAACTGTTTTTT. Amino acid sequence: CASSPRAINEKLFF.

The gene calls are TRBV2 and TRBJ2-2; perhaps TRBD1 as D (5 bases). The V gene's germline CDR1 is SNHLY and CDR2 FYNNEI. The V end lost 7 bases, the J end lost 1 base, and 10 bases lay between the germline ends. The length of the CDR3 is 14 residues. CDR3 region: CASIGQGNTGELFF. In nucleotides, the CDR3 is TGTGCCAGCATCGGCCAGGGGAACACCGGGGAGCTGTTTTTT.

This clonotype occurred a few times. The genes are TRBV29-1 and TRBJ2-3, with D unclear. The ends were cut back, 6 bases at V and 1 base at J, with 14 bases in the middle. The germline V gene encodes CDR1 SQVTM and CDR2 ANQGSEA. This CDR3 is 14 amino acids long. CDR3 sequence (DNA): TGCAGCGTGTTGTACGATGATGGCACAGATACGCAGTATTTT. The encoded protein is CSVLYDDGTDTQYF.

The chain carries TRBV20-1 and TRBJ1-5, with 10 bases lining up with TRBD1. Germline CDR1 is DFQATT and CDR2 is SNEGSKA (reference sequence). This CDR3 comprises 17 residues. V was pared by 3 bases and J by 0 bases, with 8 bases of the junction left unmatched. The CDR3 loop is CSASERDRGFSNQPQHF. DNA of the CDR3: TGCAGTGCTAGTGAGCGGGACAGGGGCTTTAGCAATCAGCCCCAGCATTTT.

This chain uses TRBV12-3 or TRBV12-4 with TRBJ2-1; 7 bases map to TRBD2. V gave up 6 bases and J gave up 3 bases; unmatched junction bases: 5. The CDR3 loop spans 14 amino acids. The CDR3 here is CASRSGELYNEQFF. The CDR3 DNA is TGTGCCAGCAGAAGCGGGGAACTCTACAATGAGCAGTTCTTC.

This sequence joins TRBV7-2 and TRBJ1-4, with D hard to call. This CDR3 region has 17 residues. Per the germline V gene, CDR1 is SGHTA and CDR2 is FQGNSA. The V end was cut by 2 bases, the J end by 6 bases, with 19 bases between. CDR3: CASSLRPTGRWDEKLFF. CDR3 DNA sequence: TGTGCCAGCAGCTTACGTCCTACGGGCCGGTGGGATGAAAAACTGTTTTTT.

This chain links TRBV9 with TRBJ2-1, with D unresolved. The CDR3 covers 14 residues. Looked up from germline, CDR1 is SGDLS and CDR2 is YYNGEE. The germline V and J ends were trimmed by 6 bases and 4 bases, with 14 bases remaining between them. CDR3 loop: CASNPYGVYNEQFF. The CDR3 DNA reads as TGTGCCAGCAACCCGTACGGCGTTTACAATGAGCAGTTCTTC.

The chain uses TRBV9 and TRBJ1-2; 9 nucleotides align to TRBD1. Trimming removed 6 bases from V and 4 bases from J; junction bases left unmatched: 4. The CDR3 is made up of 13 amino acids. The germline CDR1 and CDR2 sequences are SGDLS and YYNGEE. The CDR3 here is CASTDRGSYGYTF. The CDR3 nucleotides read TGTGCCAGCACAGACAGGGGGTCCTATGGCTACACCTTC.

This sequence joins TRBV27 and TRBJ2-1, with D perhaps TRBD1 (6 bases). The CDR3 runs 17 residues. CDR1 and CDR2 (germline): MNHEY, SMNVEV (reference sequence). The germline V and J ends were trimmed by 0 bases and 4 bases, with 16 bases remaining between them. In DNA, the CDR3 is TGTGCCAGCAGTTTATCCCCAACAGGGTCCGGTTACAATGAGCAGTTCTTC. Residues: CASSLSPTGSGYNEQFF.

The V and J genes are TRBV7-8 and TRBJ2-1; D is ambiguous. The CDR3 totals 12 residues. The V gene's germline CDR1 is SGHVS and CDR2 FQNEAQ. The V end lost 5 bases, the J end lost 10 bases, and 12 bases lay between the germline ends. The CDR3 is CASSPFGAEQFF. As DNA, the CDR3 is TGTGCCAGCAGCCCCTTTGGAGCGGAGCAGTTCTTC.

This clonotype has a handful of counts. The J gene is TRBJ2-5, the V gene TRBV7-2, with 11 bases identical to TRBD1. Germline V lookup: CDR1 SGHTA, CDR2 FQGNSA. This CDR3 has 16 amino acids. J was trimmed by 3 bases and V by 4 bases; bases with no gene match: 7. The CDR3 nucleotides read TGTGCCAGCAGCTCGACCCTGGGACAGGGGGAAGAGACCCAGTACTTC. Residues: CASSSTLGQGEETQYF.

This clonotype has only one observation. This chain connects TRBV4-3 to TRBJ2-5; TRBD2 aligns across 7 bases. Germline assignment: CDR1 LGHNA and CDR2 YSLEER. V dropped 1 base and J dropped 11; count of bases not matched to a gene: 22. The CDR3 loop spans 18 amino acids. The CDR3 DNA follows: TGCGCCAGCAGCCAAGGGGGTCCTGGACTAGAATTTCCGAATGAGCAGTACTTC. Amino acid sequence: CASSQGGPGLEFPNEQYF.

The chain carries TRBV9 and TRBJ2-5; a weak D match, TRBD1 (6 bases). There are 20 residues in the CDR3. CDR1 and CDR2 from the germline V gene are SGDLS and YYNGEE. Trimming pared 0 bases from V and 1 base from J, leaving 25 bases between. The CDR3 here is CASSVATRDKKRGLQETQYF. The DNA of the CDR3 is TGTGCCAGCAGCGTAGCTACGAGGGACAAAAAACGGGGCCTCCAAGAGACCCAGTACTTC.

CDR3 DNA sequence: TGCAGTGCACCTAGAACTAGCGGGGGGGCCCAGCAGTACTTC. It is translated as CSAPRTSGGAQQYF. The chain links TRBV20-1 to TRBJ2-7, with TRBD2 identical over 13 bases. The CDR3 has 14 amino acids. V gave up 6 bases and J gave up 8 bases; unmatched junction bases: 10. The germline V gene has CDR1 DFQATT and CDR2 SNEGSKA (reference sequence).

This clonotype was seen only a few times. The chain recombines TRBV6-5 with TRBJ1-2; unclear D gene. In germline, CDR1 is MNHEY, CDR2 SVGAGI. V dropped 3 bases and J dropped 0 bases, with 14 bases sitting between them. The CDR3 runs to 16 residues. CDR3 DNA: TGTGCCAGCAGTTATTTTGTCGGACTCTCTAACTATGGCTACACCTTC. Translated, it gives CASSYFVGLSNYGYTF.

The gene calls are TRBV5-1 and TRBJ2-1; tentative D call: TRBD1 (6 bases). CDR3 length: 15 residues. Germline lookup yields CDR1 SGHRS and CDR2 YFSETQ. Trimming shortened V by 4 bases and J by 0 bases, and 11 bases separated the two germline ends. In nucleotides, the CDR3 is TGCGCCAGCAGCCCGGACAGCCTCTCCTACAATGAGCAGTTCTTC. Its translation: CASSPDSLSYNEQFF.